Listed here are 8 T cell receptor beta chains from one sample, sequenced in a study of T cells in Graves' hyperthyroidism and ophthalmopathy. Authors of the study amplified TCR beta CDR3 regions from RNA transcripts. A set of HTBI primers served as the primers for a first-round RT-PCR of the TCR CDR3. TCRdb re-derived calls from the multiplex PCR reads in MiXCR, one entry per CDR3 protein. The sample records approximately 700,000 distinct CDR3 sequences, over 40% being singletons. Sequenced input: peripheral blood or thyroid tissue (not recorded which). The receptors here all came from an adult man with Graves' disease, either hyperthyroidism or ophthalmopathy (not recorded which).

This clonotype came up many times. This rearrangement joins TRBV7-9 to TRBJ1-5; 7 nucleotides agree with TRBD1. This CDR3 is built from 16 residues. Germline CDR1 and CDR2: SEHNR and FQNEAQ (reference sequence). The ends lost 5 bases at V and 3 bases at J; junction bases unmatched: 10. CDR3 sequence (DNA): TGTGCCAGCAGCCAGGGTTCGGGACAGCTCAATCAGCCCCAGCATTTT. Translating gives CASSQGSGQLNQPQHF.

Turning to this clonotype: One end of the junction does not line up with germline, which may come from a read error. V is TRBV15 and J is TRBJ1-2, with D possibly matching TRBD1 (5 bases). Germline loops: CDR1 LNHNV, CDR2 YYDKDF (reference sequence). The CDR3 runs to 11 residues. The CDR3 here is CATRQTDGYTF. In DNA, the CDR3 is TGTGCTACCAGACAGACGGATGGCTACACCTTC.

This clonotype was detected only a few times. The chain joins TRBV5-1 to TRBJ2-5; 8 nucleotides align to TRBD2. Unmatched junction bases numbered 6, after V lost 0 bases and J lost 5 bases. Looked up from germline, CDR1 is SGHRS and CDR2 is YFSETQ. The CDR3 is made up of 15 amino acids. Here the CDR3 DNA reads TGCGCCAGCAGCTTGGAGCCAGCGGGGGTTGAGACCCAGTACTTC. Protein product: CASSLEPAGVETQYF.

There are a few counts of this clonotype. The chain joins TRBV12-3 or TRBV12-4 to TRBJ2-6; possible D gene TRBD2, 6 bases. The V end lost 8 bases, the J end lost 0 bases, and 14 bases lay between the germline ends. The CDR3 is 16 amino acids. The CDR3 sequence is CASGADGSSGANVLTF. The CDR3 nucleotides are TGTGCCAGCGGGGCCGACGGGAGCTCTGGGGCCAACGTCCTGACTTTC.

This clonotype was observed a handful of times. The J gene is TRBJ1-2, the V gene TRBV9, with 10 bases aligning to TRBD1. J was trimmed by 2 bases and V by 4 bases; bases with no gene match: 5. The germline V gene has CDR1 SGDLS and CDR2 YYNGEE. The CDR3 covers 15 residues. CDR3 nucleotide sequence: TGTGCCAGCAGCTTCGGGACAGGGGAGAACTATGGCTACACCTTC. Translating it yields CASSFGTGENYGYTF.

Of note for this clonotype: The CDR3 carries no conserved terminal phenylalanine or tryptophan, so it likely arises from a read error. This rearrangement joins TRBV5-1 to TRBJ2-7, with TRBD2 identical over 8 bases. The germline V gene encodes CDR1 SGHRS and CDR2 YFSETQ. J was trimmed by 0 bases and V by 4 bases; bases with no gene match: 15. The CDR3 is made up of 18 amino acids. The CDR3 loop reads CASSPSGRLAASSYEQYS. CDR3 in DNA: TGCGCCAGCAGCCCCAGCGGGAGATTGGCCGCCAGCTCCTACGAGCAGTACTCC.

V and J are TRBV6-5 and TRBJ1-1, with D uncertain. This CDR3 comprises 13 residues. In germline, CDR1 is MNHEY, CDR2 SVGAGI. Trimming left V 6 bases short and J 2 bases short, with 10 bases between. The CDR3 spells CASSPGHNTEAFF. CDR3 nucleotides: TGTGCCAGCAGCCCCGGGCACAACACTGAAGCTTTCTTT.

This clonotype was counted ten times or more. V gene TRBV24-1 combines with J gene TRBJ1-5; TRBD1 agrees at 8 bases. The V gene's germline CDR1 is KGHDR and CDR2 SFDVKD. This CDR3 is 14 amino acids long. The J segment lost 6 bases and the V segment lost 9 bases, leaving 9 bases of the junction unmatched. The CDR3 sequence: CATAPGGGGQPQHF. The CDR3 coding sequence is TGTGCCACCGCGCCAGGGGGCGGGGGTCAGCCCCAGCATTTT.